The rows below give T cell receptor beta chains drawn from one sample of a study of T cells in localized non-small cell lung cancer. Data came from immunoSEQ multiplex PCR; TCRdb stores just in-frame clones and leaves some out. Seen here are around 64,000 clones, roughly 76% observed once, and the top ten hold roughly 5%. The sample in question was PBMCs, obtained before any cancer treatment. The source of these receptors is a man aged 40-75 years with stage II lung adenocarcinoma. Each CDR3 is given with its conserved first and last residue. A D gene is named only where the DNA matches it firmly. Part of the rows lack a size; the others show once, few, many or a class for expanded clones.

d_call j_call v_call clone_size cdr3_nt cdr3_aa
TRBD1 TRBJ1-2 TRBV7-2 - TGTGCCAGCAGCTTAGGACAGGGGGCGAGACATGGCTACACCTTC CASSLGQGARHGYTF
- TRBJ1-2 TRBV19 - TGTGCCAGTAGTATAGGGAAGCGAATTAACTATGGCTACACCTTC CASSIGKRINYGYTF
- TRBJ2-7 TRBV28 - TGTGCCAGCAGTTTAGGTTACGAGCAGTACTTC CASSLGYEQYF
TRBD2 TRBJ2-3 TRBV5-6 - TGTGCCAGCAGCCGACTAGCGGGAGTAACAGATACGCAGTATTTT CASSRLAGVTDTQYF
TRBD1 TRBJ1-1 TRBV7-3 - TGTGCCAGCAGCTTAAATGCAGGGGGGTCGATGAACACTGAAGCTTTCTTT CASSLNAGGSMNTEAFF
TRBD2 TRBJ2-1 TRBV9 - TGTGCCAGCAGCGCCGGACTAGCGGGTCTCAATGAGCAGTTCTTC CASSAGLAGLNEQFF
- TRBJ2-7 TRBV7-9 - TGTGCCAGCAGCTTAACAGGAGGGGCTTACGAGCAGTACTTC CASSLTGGAYEQYF
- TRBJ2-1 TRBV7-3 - TGTGCCAGCAGCTTAATGGGGATTGACAATGAGCAGTTCTTC CASSLMGIDNEQFF
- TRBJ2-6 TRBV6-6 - TGTGCCAGCAGTTATGCCGCGGGGCAGGGGGCCAACGTCCTGACTTTC CASSYAAGQGANVLTF
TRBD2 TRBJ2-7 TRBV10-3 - TGTGCCATCAGCATAGTAGCGGGAGTCGGTGAGCAGTACTTC CAISIVAGVGEQYF
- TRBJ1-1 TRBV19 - TGTGCCAGTAGTATTGGGTGGGGGAGAGTTGCTGAAGCTTTCTTT CASSIGWGRVAEAFF
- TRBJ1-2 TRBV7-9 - TGTGCCAGCAGCTTAGGAATTGGGGATGGCTACACCTTC CASSLGIGDGYTF
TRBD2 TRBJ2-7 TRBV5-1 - TGCGCCAGCAGCTTGGCCGGGGCGGGAGGGCGCGACGAGCAGTACTTC CASSLAGAGGRDEQYF
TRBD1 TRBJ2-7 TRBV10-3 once TGTGCCATCAGCGCTCAGGGACAGGGGACCTACGAGCAGTACTTC CAISAQGQGTYEQYF
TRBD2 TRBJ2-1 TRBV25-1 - TGTGCCAGCAGTTCGGGGTGGACTAGGAATGACAATGAGCAGTTCTTC CASSSGWTRNDNEQFF
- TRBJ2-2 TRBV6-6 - TGTGCCAGCAGTTACCCATACACCGGGGAGCTGTTTTTT CASSYPYTGELFF
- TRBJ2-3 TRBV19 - TGTGCCAGTAGCGGGAGCGGGTATAGCACAGATACGCAGTATTTT CASSGSGYSTDTQYF
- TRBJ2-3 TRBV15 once TGTGCCACCAGCAGAGATCGGAGTCTGGGCACAGATACGCAGTATTTT CATSRDRSLGTDTQYF
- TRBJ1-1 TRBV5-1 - TGCGCCAGCAGCTTGACAGGTGAAGCTTTCTTT CASSLTGEAFF
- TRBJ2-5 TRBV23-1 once TGCGCCAGCAGTCAAGACTACTTC CASSQDYF
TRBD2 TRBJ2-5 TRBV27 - TGTGCCAGCAGTTTGGTGTTCATGGGAGGGGAGACCCAGTACTTC CASSLVFMGGETQYF
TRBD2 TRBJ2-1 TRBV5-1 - TGCGCCAGCAGCGAGGGGCTACTAGCGGGAGGGCCAGGTGAGCAGTTCTTC CASSEGLLAGGPGEQFF
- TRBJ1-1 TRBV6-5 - TGTGCCAGCAGTTACCCCGCCATGGGAGGGAATGAAGCTTTCTTT CASSYPAMGGNEAFF
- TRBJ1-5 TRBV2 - TGTGCCAGCACGTCGACCGGGGGTAGCAATCAGCCCCAGCATTTT CASTSTGGSNQPQHF
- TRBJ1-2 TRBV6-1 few TGTGCCAGCAGGGCGACAGTCAACTATGGCTACACCTTC CASRATVNYGYTF
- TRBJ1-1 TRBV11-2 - TGTGCCAGCAGCTTCGACAGAAACACTGAAGCTTTCTTT CASSFDRNTEAFF
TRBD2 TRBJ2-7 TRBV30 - TGTGCCTGTACGACTAGCGGGATTTACGAGCAGTACTTC CACTTSGIYEQYF
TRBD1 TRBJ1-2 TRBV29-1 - TGCAGCGTTGCACAGGGGGATGGCTACACCTTC CSVAQGDGYTF
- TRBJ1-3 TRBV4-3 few TGCGCCAGCAGCCAAAGCGGACACTCTGGAAACACCATATATTTT CASSQSGHSGNTIYF
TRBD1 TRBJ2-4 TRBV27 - TGTGCCAGCAGACCGCCGGGACAGTTGAAAAACATTCAGTACTTC CASRPPGQLKNIQYF
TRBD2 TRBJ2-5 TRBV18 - TGTGCCAGCTCATCGACTAGCGGGGGAGGGACCCAGTACTTC CASSSTSGGGTQYF
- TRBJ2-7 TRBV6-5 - TGTGCCAGCAGTTCCCCCCTGGACTACGAGCAGTACTTC CASSSPLDYEQYF
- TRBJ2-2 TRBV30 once TGTGCCTGGCGTAACACCGGGGAGCTGTTTTTT CAWRNTGELFF
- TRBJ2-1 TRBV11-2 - TGTGCCAGCAGCTTCCGGGCCCCAGGCAATGAGCAGTTCTTC CASSFRAPGNEQFF
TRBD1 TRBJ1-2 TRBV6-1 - TGTGCCAGCAGTGAATGGGACAGGGGCTATGGCTACACCTTC CASSEWDRGYGYTF
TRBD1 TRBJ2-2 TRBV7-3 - TGTGCCAGCAGACAGGGGGCAAGCACCGGGGAGCTGTTTTTT CASRQGASTGELFF
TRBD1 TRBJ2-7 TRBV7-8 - TGTGCCAGCAGCCCCGGACAGGTATACTCCTACGAGCAGTACTTC CASSPGQVYSYEQYF
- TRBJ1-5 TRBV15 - TGTGCCACCTCGCAGGATGATCAGCCCCAGCATTTT CATSQDDQPQHF
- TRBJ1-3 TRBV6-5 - TGTGCCAGCAGTTTTGGCTCCTCTGGAAACACCATATATTTT CASSFGSSGNTIYF
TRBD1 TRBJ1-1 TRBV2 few TGTGCCAGCAGGGGGAGGACAGGGGAGGGCACTGAAGCTTTCTTT CASRGRTGEGTEAFF
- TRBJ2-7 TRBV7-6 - TGTGCCAGCAGCTTAGGGGTGGGTAGCGAGACAGCGTACGAGCAGTACTTC CASSLGVGSETAYEQYF
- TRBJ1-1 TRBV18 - TGTGCCAGCTCACCACAGCAAGGGTCGCGGGACACTGAAGCTTTCTTT CASSPQQGSRDTEAFF
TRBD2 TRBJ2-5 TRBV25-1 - TGTGCCAGCAGTGCCTGGACTAGCGGGAACCAAGAGACCCAGTACTTC CASSAWTSGNQETQYF
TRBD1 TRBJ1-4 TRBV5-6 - TGTGCCAGCAGCTTGGGAACAGGGGGTAATGAAAAACTGTTTTTT CASSLGTGGNEKLFF
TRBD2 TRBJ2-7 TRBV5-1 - TGCGCCAGCAGCCTGACTAGCGGGAGGGCCCTCGGTTACGAGCAGTACTTC CASSLTSGRALGYEQYF
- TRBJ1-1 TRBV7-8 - TGTGCCAGCAGCTTAGGGGCAGGGAGGGAGGAAGCTTTCTTT CASSLGAGREEAFF
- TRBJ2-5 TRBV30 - TGTGCCTGGTCAGGGGTAGGAGAGACCCAGTACTTC CAWSGVGETQYF
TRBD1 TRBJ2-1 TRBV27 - TGTGCCAGCAGTTTGTTCACGGGACAGGGGTTAAATGAGCAGTTCTTC CASSLFTGQGLNEQFF
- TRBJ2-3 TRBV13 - TGTGCCAGCAGCCGCAGGATGCATAGCACAGATACGCAGTATTTT CASSRRMHSTDTQYF
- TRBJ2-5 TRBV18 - TGTGCCAGCTTCACAGGGAATCAAGAGACCCAGTACTTC CASFTGNQETQYF
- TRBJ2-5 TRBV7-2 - TGTGCCAGCAGCCGGGACCGATCCCAAGAGACCCAGTACTTC CASSRDRSQETQYF
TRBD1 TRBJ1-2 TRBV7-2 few TGTGCCAGCAGCCAGAGCCGACAGGGGGCTGGGTATGGCTACACCTTC CASSQSRQGAGYGYTF
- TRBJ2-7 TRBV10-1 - TGCGCCAGCAGTGAGTCGCCTAGCGTCGAGCAGTACTTC CASSESPSVEQYF
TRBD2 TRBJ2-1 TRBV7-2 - TGTGCCAGCAGCCCGAGCGGGAGTTCCTACAATGAGCAGTTCTTC CASSPSGSSYNEQFF
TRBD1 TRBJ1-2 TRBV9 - TGTGCCAGCAGCGTCCAGGGGGATGTAAGCTACACCTTC CASSVQGDVSYTF
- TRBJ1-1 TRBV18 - TGTGCCAGCTCACCCAACAGGTTGAACACTGAAGCTTTCTTT CASSPNRLNTEAFF
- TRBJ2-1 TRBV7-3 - TGTGCCAGCAGCTCGGACCCTGGCGATGAGCAGTTCTTC CASSSDPGDEQFF
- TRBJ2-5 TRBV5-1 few TGCGCCAGCAGCTTCCGGGGGGAGACCCAGTACTTC CASSFRGETQYF
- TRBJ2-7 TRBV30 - TGTGCCTGGAGTCTTCGTTTGTGGGGTTCGAGCTCCTACGAGCAGTACTTC CAWSLRLWGSSSYEQYF
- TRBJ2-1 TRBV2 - TGTGCCAGCAGTACAATGCGCGGGATGCCTCTAGTTAATGAGCAGTTCTTC CASSTMRGMPLVNEQFF